This T cell receptor (beta chain) was documented in a study of blood T cell repertoires in COVID-19. The assay was immunoSEQ multiplex PCR, and TCRdb's table has in-frame clones only and misses some. The table lists 320,000 or so clones, roughly 90% of them singletons. CDR1 and CDR2 from the germline V gene are MNHEY and SVGAGI. V lost 2 bases to trimming and J lost 8 bases; unmatched junction nucleotides: 6. The CDR3 is 15 amino acids. The age range of participants was about 18 to 89 years, with residence in fewer than 25 US areas. This TCR came from a man in his 60s who had recovered from COVID-19. Specimen: PBMCs or T cells enriched from blood (not recorded which). This chain connects TRBV6-5 to TRBJ2-1; 10 nucleotides align to TRBD2. The CDR3 loop reads CASSYVSGRADEQFF. The CDR3 DNA follows: TGTGCCAGCAGTTACGTAAGCGGGAGGGCCGATGAGCAGTTCTTC.